These 5 T cell receptor beta chains were sequenced from one sample in a study of T cells in Graves' hyperthyroidism and ophthalmopathy. There were TCR beta CDR3 regions amplified from RNA transcripts. The TCR CDR3 first-round RT-PCR relied on the HTBI primer set. TCRdb reprocessed the multiplex PCR reads via MiXCR and lists one record per CDR3 protein. The table shows about 840,000 distinct CDR3 sequences, with over 35% occurring only once. The sequenced sample consisted of blood. These receptors were obtained from a man aged 18 to 29 with Graves' hyperthyroidism.

Turning to this clonotype: This could be a read error, since a much larger clone is one nucleotide away. The gene calls are TRBV29-1 and TRBJ1-3; D not resolved. This CDR3 spans 13 amino acids. V was shortened by 7 bases and J by 1 base, with 11 bases between the two germline ends. Germline values: CDR1 SQVTM, CDR2 ANQGSEA. CDR3 sequence (DNA): TGCAGCGCCGTACAGAGGTCTGGAAACACCATATATTTT. Encoded protein: CSAVQRSGNTIYF.

This clonotype was detected many times. The V gene is TRBV7-8, the J gene TRBJ1-2; the D gene is possibly TRBD1 (5 bases). Trimming left V 5 bases short and J 5 bases short, with 18 bases between. CDR3 length equals 15 residues. Looked up from germline, CDR1 is SGHVS and CDR2 is FQNEAQ. The CDR3 DNA reads TGTGCCAGCAGCCCCCACGGGGGAACGAATTATGGCTACACCTTC. Translated: CASSPHGGTNYGYTF.

The chain has TRBV27 and TRBJ1-1; D possibly corresponds to TRBD1 (6 bases). The V gene's germline CDR1 is MNHEY and CDR2 SMNVEV (reference sequence). Between the trimmed V and J ends, which lost 7 bases and 3 bases, there was a span of 12 bases. CDR3 length equals 13 residues. Here the CDR3 DNA reads TGTGCCAGCATAGGTGGGGGCGACACTGAAGCTTTCTTT. This sequence encodes CASIGGGDTEAFF.

This clonotype occurred many times. The chain carries TRBV9 and TRBJ1-2; tentative D call: TRBD1 (6 bases). CDR1 SGDLS and CDR2 YYNGEE come from the germline V gene. The CDR3 covers 17 residues. V was pared by 0 bases and J by 0 bases, with 15 bases between. CDR3: CASSVGRTDTSNYGYTF. The CDR3 DNA follows: TGTGCCAGCAGCGTAGGAAGGACAGACACGTCTAACTATGGCTACACCTTC.

V gene TRBV6-5 combines with J gene TRBJ2-5, with D perhaps TRBD2 (5 bases). Per the germline V gene, CDR1 is MNHEY and CDR2 is SVGAGI. The CDR3 loop spans 14 amino acids. Trimming removed 6 bases at V and 6 bases at J, with 17 bases between. CDR3 region: CASRRRGPRKTQYF. In nucleotides, the CDR3 is TGTGCCAGCAGAAGGAGAGGGCCCAGGAAGACCCAGTACTTC.